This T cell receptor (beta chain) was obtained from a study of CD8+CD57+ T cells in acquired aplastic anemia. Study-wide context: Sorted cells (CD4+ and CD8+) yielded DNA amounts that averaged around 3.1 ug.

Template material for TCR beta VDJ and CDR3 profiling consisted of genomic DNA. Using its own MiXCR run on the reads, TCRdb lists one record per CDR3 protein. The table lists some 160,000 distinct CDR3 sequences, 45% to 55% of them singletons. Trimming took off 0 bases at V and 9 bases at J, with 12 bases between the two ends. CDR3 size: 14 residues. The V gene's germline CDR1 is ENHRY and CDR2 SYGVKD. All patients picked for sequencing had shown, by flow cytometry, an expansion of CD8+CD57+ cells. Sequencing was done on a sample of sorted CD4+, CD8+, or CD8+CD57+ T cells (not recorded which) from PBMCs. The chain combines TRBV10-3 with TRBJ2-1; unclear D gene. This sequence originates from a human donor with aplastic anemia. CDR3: CAISESDGWSEQFF. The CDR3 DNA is TGTGCCATCAGTGAGTCGGATGGGTGGAGTGAGCAGTTCTTC.